This T cell receptor (beta chain) originates from a study of T cells in Graves' hyperthyroidism and ophthalmopathy. V was clipped by 4 bases and J by 0 bases, with 13 bases between them. The germline CDR1 and CDR2 sequences are SGHTS and YDEGEE. The CDR3 totals 16 residues. TCR beta CDR3 sequences were amplified from RNA transcripts. With the HTBI primer set, the TCR CDR3 went through a first round of RT-PCR. A single record per CDR3 protein comes from TCRdb applying MiXCR to the multiplex PCR reads. This table has more than 300,000 distinct CDR3 sequences, approximately 17% appearing once. Uncontrolled infection, other autoimmune disease, pregnancy or lactation disqualified patients from enrolment. Predating any ophthalmopathy symptoms, the blood sample was taken at first hyperthyroidism diagnosis. Whole-study results and caveats: Model-based prediction identified ophthalmopathy a median approximately 6.2 months prior to its onset. The majority of expanded thyroid clonotypes above 0.001 also appeared in blood.

This clonotype came up many times. Its specificity is not known. V is TRBV5-8 and J is TRBJ1-4; D is perhaps TRBD1 (6 bases). The sequencing input was blood. The TCR sequence derives from a woman in her twenties or thirties with Graves' hyperthyroidism that later progressed to Graves' ophthalmopathy. The CDR3: CASSQGGQTTNEKLFF. The CDR3 bases are TGTGCCAGCAGCCAGGGCGGACAGACAACTAATGAAAAACTGTTTTTT.